These T cell receptor beta chains were read from a single sample in a study of T cell responses to AZD1222 COVID-19 vaccine. Sequenced by immunoSEQ multiplex PCR; TCRdb stores in-frame clones only, minus some. Here the sample spans about 130,000 clones, approximately 88% being singletons. The sample in question was peripheral blood, obtained on day 0 of AZD1222 vaccination. The receptors come from an adult in good health. Each CDR3 is given with its conserved first and last residue. Each record gives: V gene, CDR3 length, D gene, J gene, clone size, CDR3 protein, CDR3 DNA. A D gene is named only where the DNA matches it firmly. Expanded clones are given a class, and other clones once, few, many or no size at all.

>TRBV4-1|16|TRBD2|TRBJ2-7|.
CASSQLLSGNSYEQYF
TGCGCCAGCAGCCAACTCCTTAGCGGGAACTCCTACGAGCAGTACTTC
>TRBV7-3|12|.|TRBJ1-1|.
CASSTGNTEAFF
TGTGCCAGCAGCACGGGAAACACTGAAGCTTTCTTT
>TRBV5-1|17|TRBD2|TRBJ2-5|.
CASSLGAGGHYQETQYF
TGCGCCAGCAGCTTGGGGGCGGGGGGACACTACCAAGAGACCCAGTACTTC
>TRBV2|14|TRBD2|TRBJ2-7|.
CASSTGEAGVKQYF
TGTGCCAGCAGTACGGGTGAAGCGGGAGTTAAGCAGTACTTC
>TRBV11-3|14|.|TRBJ1-3|.
CASNFGGTGNTIYF
TGTGCCAGCAACTTCGGGGGCACTGGAAACACCATATATTTT
>TRBV6-1|13|.|TRBJ1-1|few
CASSDTLNTEAFF
TGTGCCAGCAGTGACACACTGAACACTGAAGCTTTCTTT
>TRBV7-9|15|.|TRBJ1-5|.
CASSFDTGFNQPQHF
TGTGCCAGCAGCTTTGACACAGGTTTCAATCAGCCCCAGCATTTT
>TRBV7-9|14|TRBD2|TRBJ2-5|.
CASSPPSGQETQYF
TGTGCCAGCAGCCCCCCTAGCGGCCAAGAGACCCAGTACTTC
>TRBV3-1/TRBV3-2|16|TRBD2|TRBJ2-3|.
CASSRDQAGAGDTQYF
TGTGCCAGCTCTAGAGATCAAGCGGGAGCCGGAGATACGCAGTATTTT
>TRBV7-9|16|TRBD2|TRBJ2-1|.
CASSPRRLAVYNEQFF
TGTGCCAGCAGCCCAAGGAGACTAGCGGTCTACAATGAGCAGTTCTTC
>TRBV5-1|15|TRBD1|TRBJ1-4|.
CASSLEGTGQEKLFF
TGCGCCAGCAGCTTGGAAGGGACAGGGCAGGAAAAACTGTTTTTT
>TRBV5-4|15|.|TRBJ1-3|.
CASSLDGGSGNTIYF
TGTGCCAGCAGCCTCGATGGGGGCTCTGGAAACACCATATATTTT
>TRBV28|15|.|TRBJ2-4|.
CASMVWGNAENIQYF
TGTGCCAGCATGGTATGGGGTAATGCAGAAAACATTCAGTACTTC
>TRBV19|15|TRBD1|TRBJ1-6|.
CASSWTGGSDSPLHF
TGTGCCAGTAGTTGGACAGGGGGCTCGGATTCACCCCTCCACTTT
>TRBV7-8|15|.|TRBJ2-5|once
CASTEMAGSQETQYF
TGTGCCAGCACCGAAATGGCTGGTTCCCAAGAGACCCAGTACTTC
>TRBV11-3|15|TRBD1|TRBJ1-1|.
CASSIYRGSNTEAFF
TGTGCCAGCAGCATCTACAGGGGGAGCAACACTGAAGCTTTCTTT
>TRBV28|14|.|TRBJ1-1|.
CASQRSGGDTEAFF
TGTGCCAGCCAGAGGAGTGGGGGGGACACTGAAGCTTTCTTT
>TRBV12-3/TRBV12-4|12|.|TRBJ1-4|.
CASSLQGEKLFF
TGTGCCAGCAGTTTACAGGGCGAAAAACTGTTTTTT
>TRBV5-1|13|.|TRBJ2-5|.
CASSLQGGETQYF
TGCGCCAGCAGCTTACAGGGTGGGGAGACCCAGTACTTC
>TRBV10-3|13|TRBD1|TRBJ2-7|.
CAISPGQGYEQYF
TGTGCCATCAGTCCAGGACAGGGTTACGAGCAGTACTTC
>TRBV15|14|.|TRBJ1-1|.
CATSGPQGGTEAFF
TGTGCCACCAGCGGACCCCAAGGAGGCACTGAAGCTTTCTTT
>TRBV7-2|13|TRBD2|TRBJ2-5|.
CASSISGGKTQYF
TGTGCCAGCAGCATTAGCGGGGGGAAGACCCAGTACTTC
>TRBV11-2|13|.|TRBJ1-2|.
CASSLFAHYGYTF
TGTGCCAGCAGCTTATTCGCCCACTATGGCTACACCTTC
>TRBV7-2|16|TRBD1|TRBJ1-5|.
CASSLVGTGGRQPQHF
TGTGCCAGCAGCTTAGTCGGGACAGGGGGTCGACAGCCCCAGCATTTT
>TRBV5-1|14|.|TRBJ1-4|.
CASGYQGTSEKLFF
TGCGCCAGCGGATATCAGGGGACGTCTGAAAAACTGTTTTTT
>TRBV6-2/TRBV6-3|18|TRBD1|TRBJ1-5|many
CASSPTGPTSNSNQPQHF
TGTGCCAGCAGCCCGACAGGGCCTACCTCCAATAGCAATCAGCCCCAGCATTTT
>TRBV5-4|13|.|TRBJ1-2|.
CASSRDPYKVHTF
TGTGCCAGCAGCCGGGATCCTTATAAAGTCCACACCTTC
>TRBV15|17|.|TRBJ2-5|.
CATSRDRVGAIGETQYF
TGTGCCACCAGCAGAGATAGGGTAGGGGCAATCGGGGAGACCCAGTACTTC